The 20 T cell receptor beta chains reported below all come from one sample, sequenced in a study of cytomegalovirus exposure and HLA in healthy donors. In the PCR, 60 Vbeta and 13 Jbeta primers were used. TCRdb's table, derived via immunoSEQ multiplex PCR, lists solely in-frame clones and lacks some. The repertoire includes about 130,000 clones, about two thirds of them detected once, and roughly 2.7% sits in the top ten. Sequenced: PBMCs. All receptors derive from a human donor in good health.

This clone appeared once. This chain links TRBV5-6 with TRBJ2-7; 8 bases line up with TRBD2. There are 16 residues in the CDR3. V shed 4 bases and J 0 bases; nucleotides not matched to a gene: 9. From germline, CDR1 is SGHDT and CDR2 YYEEEE. The CDR3 spells CASSPPAGGLSYEQYF. The CDR3 nucleotides read TGTGCCAGCAGCCCCCCCGCGGGGGGACTCTCCTACGAGCAGTACTTC.

This chain connects TRBV7-9 to TRBJ2-7; D gene ambiguous. Germline values: CDR1 SEHNR, CDR2 FQNEAQ (reference sequence). The CDR3 covers 11 residues. Trimming removed 8 bases at V and 0 bases at J, with 5 bases between. In DNA, the CDR3 is TGTGCCAGCGGCACCTCCTACGAGCAGTACTTC. Amino acid sequence: CASGTSYEQYF.

The table lists this clone with a few counts. At one boundary the junction diverges from the germline segment, which might be a read error. The V and J genes are TRBV7-9 and TRBJ2-3; TRBD1 agrees at 9 bases. The CDR3 covers 16 residues. CDR1 and CDR2 (germline): SEHNR, FQNEAQ (reference sequence). The CDR3 DNA reads as TGTTCCAGCAGCCGCCGGACAGGGGTGGGCACAGATACGCAGTATTTT. Translating gives CSSSRRTGVGTDTQYF.

The chain carries TRBV2 and TRBJ1-2, with 7 nucleotides matching TRBD1. The CDR3 consists of 13 residues. Germline assignment: CDR1 SNHLY and CDR2 FYNNEI. Unmatched junction bases numbered 6, after V lost 7 bases and J lost 4 bases. In nucleotides, the CDR3 is TGTGCCAGCACAAGGGGGCCCGGCTATGGCTACACCTTC. This codes for CASTRGPGYGYTF.

V usage is TRBV7-9 and J usage is TRBJ1-4; 7 positions match TRBD1. The germline V gene encodes CDR1 SEHNR and CDR2 FQNEAQ (reference sequence). The trim removed 6 bases at V and 4 bases at J, leaving 8 bases unmatched. The CDR3 has 15 residues. CDR3 loop: CASSNFAGGNEKLFF. In DNA form, the CDR3 reads TGTGCCAGCAGTAACTTTGCAGGGGGTAATGAAAAACTGTTTTTT.

The V gene is TRBV5-1, the J gene TRBJ2-7, with 10 bases matching TRBD1. Unmatched junction bases numbered 3, after V lost 5 bases and J lost 1 base. In germline, CDR1 is SGHRS, CDR2 YFSETQ. This CDR3 spans 14 amino acids. CDR3: CASRKGQGSYEQYF. The CDR3 DNA is TGCGCCAGCAGAAAGGGACAGGGGTCCTACGAGCAGTACTTC. Full variable domain (remainder filled in from reference TRBV5-1 and TRBJ2-7): KAGVTQTPRYLIKTRGQQVTLSCSPISGHRSVSWYQQTPGQGLQFLFEYFSETQRNKGNFPGRFSGRQFSNSRSEMNVSTLELGDSALYLCASRKGQGSYEQYFGPGTRLTVT.

This clone was recorded a few times. V is TRBV28 and J is TRBJ1-2; 11 nucleotides agree with TRBD1. The CDR3 sequence is 17 residues long. The germline V gene encodes CDR1 MDHEN and CDR2 SYDVKM. J gave up 2 bases and V 7 bases, and 12 bases lay outside the gene matches. The CDR3 is CASNEAPGTGGNYGYTF. The CDR3 region has the DNA TGTGCCAGCAACGAGGCTCCCGGGACAGGGGGGAACTATGGCTACACCTTC.

This rearrangement joins TRBV4-3 to TRBJ1-2; D possibly corresponds to TRBD1 (5 bases). The ends were cut back, 0 bases at V and 4 bases at J, with 9 bases in the middle. The CDR3 extends over 14 amino acids. The germline V gene has CDR1 LGHNA and CDR2 YSLEER. The CDR3 coding sequence is TGCGCCAGCAGCCAAGAAAGGACATCCTATGGCTACACCTTC. As protein: CASSQERTSYGYTF.

The chain couples TRBV2 to TRBJ2-1; 10 positions agree with TRBD1. Per germline, CDR1 SNHLY and CDR2 FYNNEI. With 11 bases clipped from V and 4 bases from J, the junction kept 8 bases outside the gene matches. The CDR3 has 14 amino acids. The CDR3 bases are TGTGCCGGGCTCCGGGACAGGGGTTACAATGAGCAGTTCTTC. Encoded protein: CAGLRDRGYNEQFF.

The J gene is TRBJ2-5, the V gene TRBV28; D possibly corresponds to TRBD2 (5 bases). The CDR3 has 17 amino acids. Germline V lookup: CDR1 MDHEN, CDR2 SYDVKM. Trimming removed 2 bases at V and 5 bases at J, with 21 bases between. This CDR3 reads CASSLPGSFIGGETQYF. The CDR3 DNA reads as TGTGCCAGCAGTTTACCCGGTTCCTTCATCGGCGGGGAGACCCAGTACTTC.

The chain carries TRBV19 and TRBJ2-1; 7 nucleotides match TRBD2. Losses at the gene ends were 5 bases for V and 2 bases for J; bases not matched to a gene: 12. Germline lookup yields CDR1 LNHDA and CDR2 SQIVND (reference sequence). The CDR3 has 17 amino acids. CDR3 sequence (DNA): TGTGCCAGTAGTGTAACTAGCGCGCGCCTAACCTACAATGAGCAGTTCTTC. Residues: CASSVTSARLTYNEQFF.

The chain links TRBV5-6 to TRBJ1-1, with D unresolved. Germline V gives CDR1 SGHDT, CDR2 YYEEEE. V was trimmed by 0 bases and J by 5 bases, leaving 14 bases between them. The CDR3 spans 15 residues. The CDR3 region has the DNA TGTGCCAGCAGCTTGGACCTTCGGGTGATTACTGAAGCTTTCTTT. It specifies CASSLDLRVITEAFF.

The chain has TRBV7-2 and TRBJ2-1; the D gene is possibly TRBD2 (6 bases). V was cut by 1 base and J by 0 bases, with 7 bases left in between. Germline V gives CDR1 SGHTA, CDR2 FQGNSA. The CDR3 consists of 15 residues. The CDR3 protein is CASSLVGGSYNEQFF. The CDR3 coding sequence is TGTGCCAGCAGCTTAGTGGGGGGCTCCTACAATGAGCAGTTCTTC.

DNA of the CDR3: TGTGCCCGGGGGGGGGAAAATCAGCCCCAGCATTTT. Encoded protein: CARGGENQPQHF. V gene TRBV5-5 combines with J gene TRBJ1-5; a weak D match, TRBD1 (5 bases). This CDR3 spans 12 amino acids. Germline assignment: CDR1 SGHKS and CDR2 YYEKEE (reference sequence). V was trimmed by 10 bases and J by 4 bases, leaving 12 bases between them.

The chain joins TRBV5-5 to TRBJ2-7, with D possibly being TRBD2 (6 bases). CDR3 length: 15 residues. The germline V and J ends were trimmed by 4 bases and 0 bases, with 14 bases remaining between them. Germline values: CDR1 SGHKS, CDR2 YYEKEE (reference sequence). In DNA form, the CDR3 reads TGTGCCAGCAGCGCGCCTCGGGGGAGCTCCTACGAGCAGTACTTC. Translating gives CASSAPRGSSYEQYF.

V and J are TRBV28 and TRBJ1-1; 12 nucleotides match TRBD1. CDR1 and CDR2 (germline): MDHEN, SYDVKM. CDR3 length: 18 amino acids. V gave up 3 bases and J gave up 3 bases; unmatched junction bases: 11. The CDR3 loop reads CASSFRDRGQFGYTEAFF. The CDR3 region has the DNA TGTGCCAGCAGTTTTAGGGACAGGGGGCAGTTTGGGTACACTGAAGCTTTCTTT.

A note on this clone: The junction differs from germline at one of its ends, possibly a read error. Other DNA sequences from this sample encode an identical CDR3 as well. V usage is TRBV11-2 and J usage is TRBJ2-7, with 7 bases aligning to TRBD2. The length of the CDR3 is 16 residues. Germline CDR1 is SGHAT and CDR2 is FQNNGV. The CDR3 protein is CASSLDLLAGAYEQYF. The DNA for the CDR3 is TGTGCCAGCAGCTTAGACCTCCTGGCGGGAGCCTATGAGCAGTACTTC.

This sequence joins TRBV5-4 and TRBJ2-5; a possible D gene is TRBD1 (6 bases). The tail of the sequence fits TRBJ2-7 better, so the J call may be wrong. Germline V gene sequence: CDR1 SGHNT, CDR2 YYREEE (reference sequence). The CDR3 loop spans 16 amino acids. The CDR3 loop is CASSPALITGKNEQYF. The CDR3 nucleotides are TGTGCCAGCAGCCCGGCCTTGATCACAGGGAAAAACGAGCAGTACTTC.

The gene calls are TRBV7-8 and TRBJ2-2; 7 bases are a match to TRBD1. V lost 1 base and J lost 6; bases outside the gene matches: 8. Germline lookup yields CDR1 SGHVS and CDR2 FQNEAQ. The CDR3 is 16 residues long. The CDR3 DNA reads as TGTGCCAGCAGCTTAGGGCAGGGGGATTGGGCCGGGGAGCTGTTTTTT. Protein: CASSLGQGDWAGELFF. The full variable domain, its missing parts supplied by reference TRBV7-8 and TRBJ2-2, is GAGVSQSPRYKVAKRGQDVALRCDPISGHVSLFWYQQALGQGPEFLTYFQNEAQLDKSGLPSDRFFAERPEGSVSTLKIQRTQQEDSAVYLCASSLGQGDWAGELFFGEGSRLTVL.

This clone was counted a single time. V and J are TRBV6-5 and TRBJ1-2; possible D gene TRBD1, 5 bases. The germline V gene encodes CDR1 MNHEY and CDR2 SVGAGI. The ends were cut back, 4 bases at V and 5 bases at J, with 11 bases in the middle. The CDR3 length is 13 residues. In DNA form, the CDR3 reads TGTGCCAGCAGTTTCAGGGATAGGTATGGCTACACCTTC. This translates into CASSFRDRYGYTF.